Below are 16 T cell receptor beta chains sequenced from a single sample in a study of blood T cell repertoires in COVID-19 (TCRdb year 2020). To prepare the library, the immunoSEQ multiplex PCR assay was applied. TCRdb took over this immuneACCESS table, retaining in-frame rearrangements with V and J assigned. Such tables are incomplete; in checked studies, under half of the missing clones stem from an unresolved V gene, and the remainder is unexplained. This sample lists 15,000 or so clones; over 70% were detected once. Roughly an eighth of the sample is held by the ten biggest clonotypes. Sequenced sample: peripheral blood. Receptors originate from a man aged 55 to 69 with acute or convalescent COVID-19.

The V and J genes are TRBV19 and TRBJ1-4, with D tentatively TRBD1 (6 bases). The V end lost 4 bases, the J end lost 5 bases, and 11 bases lay between the germline ends. CDR1 is LNHDA and CDR2 is SQIVND in the germline V gene (reference sequence). The CDR3 length is 14 residues. CDR3 sequence (DNA): TGTGCCAGTAGTAAGACAGGACTGAATGAAAAACTGTTTTTT. Translated: CASSKTGLNEKLFF. The variable domain in full, completed from reference TRBV19 and TRBJ1-4, reads DGGITQSPKYLFRKEGQNVTLSCEQNLNHDAMYWYRQDPGQGLRLIYYSQIVNDFQKGDIAEGYSVSREKKESFPLTVTSAQKNPTAFYLCASSKTGLNEKLFFGSGTQLSVL.

This chain connects TRBV5-1 to TRBJ2-2; perhaps TRBD2 as D (5 bases). Trimming stripped 1 base from V and 2 bases from J, with 9 bases between. Germline CDR1 and CDR2: SGHRS and YFSETQ. The CDR3 covers 15 residues. As DNA, the CDR3 is TGCGCCAGCAGCTTGAATCCGGGAAACACCGGGGAGCTGTTTTTT. This codes for CASSLNPGNTGELFF.

This chain uses TRBV7-3 with TRBJ1-2, with D hard to call. The CDR3 runs 13 residues. The V gene's germline CDR1 is SGHTA and CDR2 FQGTGA. Between the trimmed V and J ends, which lost 5 bases and 7 bases, there was a span of 14 bases. CDR3 protein: CASSPTGMGGYTF. The DNA of the CDR3 is TGTGCCAGCAGCCCAACGGGGATGGGTGGCTACACCTTC.

This clone was recorded only once. The chain employs TRBV7-2 and TRBJ2-1; D uncertain. Germline lookup yields CDR1 SGHTA and CDR2 FQGNSA. This CDR3 spans 12 amino acids. The V gene lost 1 base and the J gene lost 15 bases, with 13 bases spanning the gap. Here the CDR3 DNA reads TGTGCCAGCAGCTTAGGGGCCCCCCTCATGTTCTTC. Its translation is CASSLGAPLMFF.

As DNA, the CDR3 is TGTGCCAGTAGTATAGACTTCGGACAGCGCTATGGCTACACCTTC. It specifies CASSIDFGQRYGYTF. The chain recombines TRBV19 with TRBJ1-2, with TRBD1 as a possible D gene (6 bases). The CDR3 loop spans 15 amino acids. Per the germline V gene, CDR1 is LNHDA and CDR2 is SQIVND (reference sequence). V gave up 0 bases and J gave up 4 bases, with 12 bases separating them.

The chain couples TRBV27 to TRBJ1-5; D remains unclear. The germline V gene has CDR1 MNHEY and CDR2 SMNVEV (reference sequence). Trimming cost V 6 bases and J 2 bases, with 5 bases left between them. The CDR3 covers 12 residues. CDR3 in DNA: TGTGCCAGCAGGTCGGGCAATCAGCCCCAGCATTTT. It is translated as CASRSGNQPQHF.

The chain recombines TRBV29-1 with TRBJ2-3; D is unclear. Trimming left V 1 base short and J 0 bases short, with 8 bases between. Germline CDR1 and CDR2: SQVTM and ANQGSEA. This CDR3 has 14 amino acids. In nucleotides, the CDR3 is TGCAGCGTTGAAGGTTCTATCAGCACAGATACGCAGTATTTT. Protein product: CSVEGSISTDTQYF.

V gene TRBV9 combines with J gene TRBJ2-1, with 9 bases aligning to TRBD1. The germline gives CDR1 SGDLS, CDR2 YYNGEE. Losses at the gene ends were 0 bases for V and 6 bases for J; bases not matched to a gene: 4. CDR3 length: 15 amino acids. In DNA, the CDR3 is TGTGCCAGCAGCGTAGGGGGACAGGGCGGCAATGAGCAGTTCTTC. Translating gives CASSVGGQGGNEQFF.

The chain links TRBV10-2 to TRBJ1-6, with D hard to call. CDR3 size: 13 residues. Trimming pared 6 bases from V and 7 bases from J, leaving 10 bases between. Germline CDR1 and CDR2: WSHSY and SAAADI. The CDR3 nucleotides read TGCGCCAGCAGCCGGGTTACCAATTCACCCCTCCACTTT. This gives the protein CASSRVTNSPLHF.

The chain joins TRBV5-1 to TRBJ2-7; a possible D gene is TRBD1 (5 bases). CDR1 is SGHRS, CDR2 YFSETQ, per germline. The CDR3 length is 13 residues. Trimming cost V 4 bases and J 3 bases, with 11 bases left between them. The CDR3 reads CASSKTASYEQYF. Written as DNA, the CDR3 is TGCGCCAGCAGCAAGACAGCGAGCTACGAGCAGTACTTC.

The chain employs TRBV10-3 and TRBJ2-7; 12 nucleotides agree with TRBD2. Looked up from germline, CDR1 is ENHRY and CDR2 is SYGVKD. The V segment lost 4 bases and the J segment 7 bases; nucleotides outside the gene matches: 5. The CDR3 is 14 residues long. CDR3 sequence reads: CAISGLAGAAEQYF. CDR3 in DNA: TGTGCCATCAGTGGACTAGCGGGAGCCGCAGAGCAGTACTTC.

This clone has only one observation. The chain uses TRBV11-2 and TRBJ2-1; 8 bases fit TRBD2. V shed 5 bases, J shed 0 bases, and the junction held 6 bases outside the gene matches. The CDR3 contains 16 residues. From germline, CDR1 is SGHAT and CDR2 FQNNGV. The CDR3 protein is CASSGLARSSYNEQFF. The CDR3 DNA reads as TGTGCCAGCAGCGGACTAGCCCGGAGCTCCTACAATGAGCAGTTCTTC.

The CDR3 here is CASSSEAVGAHGEKLFF. Written as DNA, the CDR3 is TGTGCCAGCAGTTCAGAGGCGGTGGGGGCGCACGGTGAAAAACTGTTTTTT. J is TRBJ1-4 and V is TRBV7-9, with a possible D match to TRBD1 (6 bases). Per the germline V gene, CDR1 is SEHNR and CDR2 is FQNEAQ (reference sequence). The CDR3 length is 17 residues. Trimming took off 6 bases at V and 7 bases at J, with 24 bases between the two ends.

In this sample, this clone turned up a few times. J is TRBJ1-5 and V is TRBV9; D remains ambiguous. V shed 4 bases and J shed 5 bases, with 16 bases lying between them. The germline V gene encodes CDR1 SGDLS and CDR2 YYNGEE. This CDR3 spans 15 amino acids. The CDR3 nucleotides are TGTGCCAGCAGCCCTCTTGCGGGCGCGGATCAGCCCCAGCATTTT. Its protein is CASSPLAGADQPQHF. Combining the CDR3 with reference TRBV9 and TRBJ1-5 gives the whole variable domain DSGVTQTPKHLITATGQRVTLRCSPRSGDLSVYWYQQSLDQGLQFLIQYYNGEERAKGNILERFSAQQFPDLHSELNLSSLELGDSALYFCASSPLAGADQPQHFGDGTRLSIL.

J is TRBJ2-7 and V is TRBV2; 8 positions match TRBD1. Germline assignment: CDR1 SNHLY and CDR2 FYNNEI. V was pared by 8 bases and J by 9 bases, with 12 bases of the junction left unmatched. This CDR3 contains 13 residues. The CDR3 loop is CASGTGPSMVQYF. As DNA, the CDR3 is TGTGCCAGCGGGACAGGCCCATCGATGGTGCAGTACTTC.

J is TRBJ1-5 and V is TRBV7-2; possibly TRBD1 for D (5 bases). The CDR3 contains 14 residues. Trimming stripped 2 bases from V and 5 bases from J, with 10 bases between. The germline CDR1 and CDR2 sequences are SGHTA and FQGNSA. The CDR3 protein is CASSLRRGDQPQHF. In DNA form, the CDR3 reads TGTGCCAGCAGCTTACGTCGGGGGGATCAGCCCCAGCATTTT.